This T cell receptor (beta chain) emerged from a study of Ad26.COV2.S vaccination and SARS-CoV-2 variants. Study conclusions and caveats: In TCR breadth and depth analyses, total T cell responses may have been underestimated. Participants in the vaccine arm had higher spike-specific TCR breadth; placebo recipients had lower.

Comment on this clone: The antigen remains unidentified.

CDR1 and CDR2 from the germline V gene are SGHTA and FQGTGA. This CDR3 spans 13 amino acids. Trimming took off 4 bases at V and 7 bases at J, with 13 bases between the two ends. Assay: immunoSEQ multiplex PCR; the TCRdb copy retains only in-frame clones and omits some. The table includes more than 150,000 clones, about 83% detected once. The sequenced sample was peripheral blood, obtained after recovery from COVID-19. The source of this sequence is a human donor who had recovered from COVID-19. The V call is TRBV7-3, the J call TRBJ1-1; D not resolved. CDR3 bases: TGTGCCAGCAGCTCGACCGCCTTGAGTGAAGCTTTCTTT. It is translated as CASSSTALSEAFF.